This TCR beta chain was found in a study of CD8 T cells in ankylosing spondylitis. General observations from the study: The authors reported significant enrichment of disease-linked clones in matched ankylosing spondylitis synovial fluid. Reports of some motif variants in reactive arthritis synovial fluid and blood predate this one. Relatively scarce in peripheral blood, disease-linked clones were CD8+.

Quantitative 5'-RACE with molecular barcodes was used to make the TCR beta libraries. MiXCR was run by TCRdb on the 5' RACE reads, yielding one entry per CDR3 protein. The sample carries around 33,000 distinct CDR3 sequences, more than 5.5% recorded once. Trimming removed 1 base at V and 7 bases at J, with 14 bases between. Germline CDR1 and CDR2: SQVTM and ANQGSEA. The CDR3 runs 13 residues. Many counts were recorded for this clonotype. Its antigen is currently unknown. Sequencing was performed on blood, either unsorted or a sorted T cell fraction (not recorded which). The TCR sequence derives from a male donor with ankylosing spondylitis or in good health (not recorded which). The V and J genes are TRBV29-1 and TRBJ2-7, with D unresolved. Here the CDR3 reads CSVEGLVVGEQYF. In nucleotides, the CDR3 is TGCAGCGTTGAAGGGTTGGTTGTAGGGGAGCAGTACTTC.